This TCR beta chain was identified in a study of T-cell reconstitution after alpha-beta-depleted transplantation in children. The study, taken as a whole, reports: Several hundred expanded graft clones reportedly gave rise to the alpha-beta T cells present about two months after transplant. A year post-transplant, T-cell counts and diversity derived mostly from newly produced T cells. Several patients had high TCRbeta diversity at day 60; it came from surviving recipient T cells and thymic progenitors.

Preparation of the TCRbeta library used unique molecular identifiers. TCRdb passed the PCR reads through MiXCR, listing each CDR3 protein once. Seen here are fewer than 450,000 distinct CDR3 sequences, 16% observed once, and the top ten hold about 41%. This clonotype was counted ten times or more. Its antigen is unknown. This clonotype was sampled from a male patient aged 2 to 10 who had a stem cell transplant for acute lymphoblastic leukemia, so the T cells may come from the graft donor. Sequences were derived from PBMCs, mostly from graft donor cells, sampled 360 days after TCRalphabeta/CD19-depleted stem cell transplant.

In DNA form, the CDR3 reads TGTGCCAGCAGCCGAGGGACACCCAGCTCCTACGAGCAGTACTTC. Protein product: CASSRGTPSSYEQYF. This chain joins TRBV27 and TRBJ2-7; possibly TRBD1 for D (6 bases). CDR1 is MNHEY, CDR2 SMNVEV, per germline (reference sequence). CDR3 length: 15 amino acids. Trimming took off 6 bases at V and 0 bases at J, with 15 bases between the two ends.